This T cell receptor beta chain stems from a study of blood T cell repertoires in COVID-19. Study-level background: Nucleic acid was either cDNA or gDNA, and it came from T cells, B-cell-depleted T cells, or PBMCs.

The protocol was immunoSEQ multiplex PCR, while the TCRdb copy is restricted to in-frame clones and leaves out a portion. The sample includes a few hundred thousand clones, 75% to 90% of them seen just once. The CDR3 extends over 13 amino acids. The V gene lost 2 bases and the J gene lost 6 bases, with 10 bases spanning the gap. CDR1 KGHSH and CDR2 LQKENI come from the germline V gene. V is TRBV18 and J is TRBJ1-2; D unclear. The sequencing input was PBMCs or T cells enriched from blood (not recorded which). The sequence came from a woman between 18 and 29 years old in a cohort exposed to, infected with or recovered from COVID-19 (not recorded which). CDR3 nucleotide sequence: TGTGCCAGCTCACCAAGAGGAGATGATGGCTACACCTTC. Its protein product is CASSPRGDDGYTF.